These 20 T cell receptor beta chains were all obtained from the same sample, sequenced in a study of graft-versus-host responses after intestinal transplantation (dated by TCRdb to the early 2020s). This sample's time point label indicates: cells obtained before transplantation from donor or recipient. Their cognate antigens are unknown. Library prep was done by the immunoSEQ multiplex PCR assay. TCRdb re-hosts the immuneACCESS table, in-frame sequences only. Its copies lack some clones; in the studies checked, an unresolved V gene accounts for under half of them, and the cause for the rest is not known. This sample holds approximately 120,000 clones; approximately 94% were observed only once. The ten largest clones represent over 0.15% of the sample. The sequences come from unstimulated CD4+ T cells sorted from spleen or lymph node cells, collected before intestinal transplant. These receptors all stem from a human donor who received an intestinal transplant.

This clone was observed once. The rearrangement links TRBV19 to TRBJ2-6; TRBD1 aligns across 8 bases. The germline gives CDR1 LNHDA, CDR2 SQIVND (reference sequence). The CDR3 is 17 amino acids. Trimming cost V 5 bases and J 1 base; bases outside gene matches: 7. The CDR3: CASSGYDRGSGANVLTF. The CDR3 DNA sequence: TGTGCCAGTAGTGGCTACGACAGGGGTTCTGGGGCCAACGTCCTGACTTTC. Full variable domain (rest looked up from reference TRBV19 and TRBJ2-6): DGGITQSPKYLFRKEGQNVTLSCEQNLNHDAMYWYRQDPGQGLRLIYYSQIVNDFQKGDIAEGYSVSREKKESFPLTVTSAQKNPTAFYLCASSGYDRGSGANVLTFGAGSRLTVL.

The gene calls are TRBV7-9 and TRBJ1-5; perhaps TRBD1 as D (5 bases). The CDR3 runs to 16 residues. Germline assignment: CDR1 SEHNR and CDR2 FQNEAQ (reference sequence). V lost 5 bases and J lost 2, with 16 bases in between. The CDR3, as DNA: TGTGCCAGCAGCCTCGGGACCGTCGGGGGCAATCAGCCCCAGCATTTT. Amino acid sequence: CASSLGTVGGNQPQHF.

This chain connects TRBV5-6 to TRBJ1-3; the D gene is possibly TRBD1 (5 bases). Germline V gene sequence: CDR1 SGHDT, CDR2 YYEEEE. This CDR3 contains 14 residues. Trimming removed 4 bases from V and 4 bases from J, with 12 bases in between. CDR3 DNA: TGTGCCAGCAGCATAAGGGGAACCGGAAACACCATATATTTT. Protein: CASSIRGTGNTIYF.

The V and J genes are TRBV18 and TRBJ2-7, with D hard to call. The CDR3 has 13 amino acids. CDR1 is KGHSH, CDR2 LQKENI, per germline. Between the trimmed V and J ends, which lost 2 bases and 5 bases, there was a span of 10 bases. The CDR3 loop reads CASSPGTEDEQYF. CDR3 sequence (DNA): TGTGCCAGCTCACCAGGCACTGAAGACGAGCAGTACTTC.

The gene calls are TRBV28 and TRBJ2-7; tentatively, D is TRBD1 (6 bases). Germline loops: CDR1 MDHEN, CDR2 SYDVKM. CDR3 size: 15 residues. Trimming left V 8 bases short and J 1 base short, with 18 bases between. The DNA for the CDR3 is TGTGCCAGCCTCTCCGGGGACAAACTATCCTACGAGCAGTACTTC. Its protein product is CASLSGDKLSYEQYF.

This sequence joins TRBV2 and TRBJ2-4; 7 bases are shared with TRBD2. There are 16 residues in the CDR3. Germline CDR1 is SNHLY and CDR2 is FYNNEI. The J segment lost 0 bases and the V segment lost 2 bases, leaving 4 bases of the junction unmatched. The CDR3 DNA is TGTGCCAGCAGTGAACAGCGGGGTATAGCCAAAAACATTCAGTACTTC. Translating gives CASSEQRGIAKNIQYF.

In this sample, this clone turned up once. The rearrangement uses TRBV10-3 and TRBJ1-1, with a weak D call TRBD1 (5 bases). Trimming pared 5 bases from V and 3 bases from J, leaving 13 bases between. CDR3 length equals 14 residues. The germline V gene encodes CDR1 ENHRY and CDR2 SYGVKD. As DNA, the CDR3 is TGTGCCATCAGTAACACGGGGACCTACACTGAAGCTTTCTTT. This translates into CAISNTGTYTEAFF.

For this clone: This CDR3 is also generated by other DNA sequences in the sample. V gene TRBV11-3 combines with J gene TRBJ2-7; a weak D match, TRBD1 (5 bases). The V gene's germline CDR1 is SGHNT and CDR2 YENEEA. The CDR3 has 15 residues. V dropped 1 base and J dropped 0 bases, with 10 bases sitting between them. The CDR3 region is CASSLATGFSYEQYF. The CDR3 region has the DNA TGTGCCAGCAGCTTAGCTACAGGTTTCTCCTACGAGCAGTACTTC.

To note about this clone: Other DNA sequences of this sample code for an identical CDR3. The chain carries TRBV5-1 and TRBJ2-3; D is unclear. Trimming took 0 bases from V and 0 from J, leaving 5 bases between them. The CDR3 extends over 14 amino acids. Germline values: CDR1 SGHRS, CDR2 YFSETQ. The CDR3 region has the DNA TGCGCCAGCAGCTTGGGAGCTAGCACAGATACGCAGTATTTT. Its translation: CASSLGASTDTQYF. Drawing the rest from reference TRBV5-1 and TRBJ2-3, the complete variable domain is KAGVTQTPRYLIKTRGQQVTLSCSPISGHRSVSWYQQTPGQGLQFLFEYFSETQRNKGNFPGRFSGRQFSNSRSEMNVSTLELGDSALYLCASSLGASTDTQYFGPGTRLTVL.

The CDR3 region has the DNA TGTGCCAGTAGTATCGGCCTAGCGGCTTACAATGAGCAGTTCTTC. Amino acids: CASSIGLAAYNEQFF. This chain uses TRBV19 with TRBJ2-1; 7 nucleotides line up with TRBD2. Germline CDR1 reads LNHDA; CDR2 reads SQIVND (reference sequence). Unmatched junction bases numbered 6, after V lost 3 bases and J lost 4 bases. The CDR3 has 15 amino acids.

The chain links TRBV5-1 to TRBJ1-2, with 9 bases aligning to TRBD1. The trim removed 0 bases at V and 4 bases at J, leaving 7 bases unmatched. CDR1 and CDR2 from the germline V gene are SGHRS and YFSETQ. The CDR3 spans 16 residues. CDR3 nucleotide sequence: TGCGCCAGCAGCTTGGGGGCGACAGGGGGAACCTATGGCTACACCTTC. This codes for CASSLGATGGTYGYTF.

The chain joins TRBV2 to TRBJ1-5; no firm D call. With 8 bases removed from V and 4 bases from J, the gap between germline ends came to 9 bases. Germline-derived CDR1 and CDR2 are SNHLY and FYNNEI. The CDR3 consists of 12 residues. The CDR3: CASGRTNQPQHF. The CDR3 DNA reads as TGTGCCAGCGGCCGCACAAATCAGCCCCAGCATTTT.

The chain joins TRBV4-2 to TRBJ2-3; D is unresolved. This CDR3 is built from 13 residues. CDR1 and CDR2 from the germline V gene are LGHNA and YNFKEQ. With 6 bases removed from V and 3 bases from J, the gap between germline ends came to 10 bases. The CDR3 loop is CASSGSRTDTQYF. The CDR3 DNA is TGTGCCAGCAGTGGTAGTAGGACAGATACGCAGTATTTT.

This rearrangement joins TRBV6-5 to TRBJ1-5; the D is unclear. Germline lookup yields CDR1 MNHEY and CDR2 SVGAGI. Trimming stripped 6 bases from V and 4 bases from J, with 7 bases between. The CDR3 totals 12 residues. In DNA form, the CDR3 reads TGTGCCAGCAGCCCGACTAATCAGCCCCAGCATTTT. It is translated as CASSPTNQPQHF.

The V and J genes are TRBV27 and TRBJ2-7; D not resolved. The CDR3 has 15 residues. Germline V gives CDR1 MNHEY, CDR2 SMNVEV (reference sequence). V gave up 1 base and J gave up 2 bases, with 12 bases separating them. CDR3 DNA: TGTGCCAGCAGTTTATGGCCAGGTCTAGCCTACGAGCAGTACTTC. Translated, it gives CASSLWPGLAYEQYF.

This sequence joins TRBV7-9 and TRBJ2-7, with 9 nucleotides matching TRBD2. The CDR3 totals 15 residues. Germline V gives CDR1 SEHNR, CDR2 FQNEAQ (reference sequence). The ends lost 2 bases at V and 5 bases at J; junction bases unmatched: 7. CDR3 coding DNA: TGTGCCAGCAGCTTATATTCCAGCGGGGGGAACGAGCAGTACTTC. It specifies CASSLYSSGGNEQYF.

About this clone: This sample includes further DNA sequences coding for the same CDR3. CDR3 DNA sequence: TGTGCCAGCAGCTTAGCGGAGACCCAGTACTTC. This gives the protein CASSLAETQYF. The chain has TRBV7-2 and TRBJ2-5; D unresolved. The CDR3 loop spans 11 amino acids. V lost 0 bases to trimming and J lost 5 bases, with 1 base between them. Germline CDR1 is SGHTA and CDR2 is FQGNSA.

The chain couples TRBV27 to TRBJ1-2; TRBD1 aligns across 8 bases. Germline V gene sequence: CDR1 MNHEY, CDR2 SMNVEV (reference sequence). The trim removed 4 bases at V and 8 bases at J, leaving 6 bases unmatched. The CDR3 extends over 13 amino acids. The CDR3 protein is CASSSTTGEGYTF. The CDR3 region has the DNA TGTGCCAGCAGTTCGACGACAGGGGAAGGCTACACCTTC.

The chain is built from TRBV15 and TRBJ1-3; 7 bases are a match to TRBD1. This CDR3 spans 14 amino acids. Trimming removed 5 bases from V and 3 bases from J; junction bases left unmatched: 4. Germline V lookup: CDR1 LNHNV, CDR2 YYDKDF (reference sequence). The DNA for the CDR3 is TGTGCCACCAGCCGACAGGGTAGTGGAAACACCATATATTTT. It yields the protein CATSRQGSGNTIYF.

The chain couples TRBV2 to TRBJ1-6; possible D gene TRBD1, 6 bases. This CDR3 contains 13 residues. CDR1 and CDR2 from the germline V gene are SNHLY and FYNNEI. V gave up 5 bases and J gave up 10 bases, with 12 bases separating them. CDR3: CASSTTGNSPLHF. In DNA form, the CDR3 reads TGTGCCAGCAGTACGACAGGAAACTCACCCCTCCACTTT. Using reference TRBV2 and TRBJ1-6 for the parts outside the CDR3, the full variable domain is EPEVTQTPSHQVTQMGQEVILRCVPISNHLYFYWYRQILGQKVEFLVSFYNNEISEKSEIFDDQFSVERPDGSNFTLKIRSTKLEDSAMYFCASSTTGNSPLHFGNGTRLTVT.